This T cell receptor (beta chain) was captured in a study of blood T cell repertoires in COVID-19. In the study overall: Nucleic acid was either cDNA or gDNA, and it came from T cells, B-cell-depleted T cells, or PBMCs.

Original handling: Amplification with reference gene primers provided the estimates of nucleated cell counts. Method: immunoSEQ multiplex PCR; TCRdb's copy keeps in-frame clones and lacks some. Clone size and V and J calls were adopted from that table, with D and trimming inferred from the DNA. The table lists about 300,000 clones, 86% of them singletons. This clone has just a few counts. Per the germline V gene, CDR1 is SGHNT and CDR2 is YENEEA. V lost 0 bases, J lost 4 bases, and 1 base stayed unmatched. The CDR3 consists of 15 residues. The sample taken for sequencing was peripheral blood. The receptor was isolated from a woman between 45 and 60 years old with acute or convalescent COVID-19. This chain joins TRBV11-3 and TRBJ2-3; 10 nucleotides line up with TRBD2. The CDR3, as DNA: TGTGCCAGCAGCTTAGAAGCGGGAGGGCCAGATACGCAGTATTTT. Its translation is CASSLEAGGPDTQYF.